The rows below give T cell receptor beta chains drawn from one sample of a study of glioma-infiltrating T cells after dendritic cell vaccination. Produced via immunoSEQ multiplex PCR; TCRdb's table is partial and in-frame only. The sample holds some 70,000 clones, 81% seen once. The sample was blood, taken before dendritic cell vaccination. Every receptor here comes from a human donor with glioblastoma. Each CDR3 is given with its conserved first and last residue. The D gene is left open where the match is weak. Expanded clones get a size class; other rows say once, few or many, or leave the size out.

d_call clone_size j_call v_call cdr3_nt cdr3_aa
- once TRBJ1-1 TRBV7-9 TGTGCCAGCAGCACTATTGACACTGAAGCTTTCTTT CASSTIDTEAFF
TRBD2 - TRBJ2-3 TRBV29-1 TGCAGCGTTGAAGGGGGGAGGGCGCAGTATTTT CSVEGGRAQYF
- - TRBJ2-3 TRBV13 TGTGCCAGCAGCCAAAGACTAGTTGGAGATACGCAGTATTTT CASSQRLVGDTQYF
- once TRBJ1-4 TRBV18 TGTGCCAGCTCACCTCGCTCTACCGGGACACCTAATGAAAAACTGTTTTTT CASSPRSTGTPNEKLFF
- - TRBJ2-7 TRBV29-1 TGCAGCGTTGAAGATGGGGGGGGCGGGGAGCAGTACTTC CSVEDGGGGEQYF
- few TRBJ1-6 TRBV7-6 TGTGCCAGCAGCTTACCAGGGAAAGATTCACCCCTCCACTTT CASSLPGKDSPLHF
TRBD1 - TRBJ1-5 TRBV6-1 TGTGCCAGCAGCCTTGGGACAGGACTCAATCAGCCCCAGCATTTT CASSLGTGLNQPQHF
- - TRBJ1-2 TRBV19 TGTGCCAGTAGTCCAACAGGGTTAAATGGCTACACCTTC CASSPTGLNGYTF
TRBD1 - TRBJ1-2 TRBV4-1 TGCGCCAGCAGCCAAGCGGGACAGAGGACCTTC CASSQAGQRTF
- - TRBJ2-3 TRBV5-1 TGCGCCAGCAGCTTGGCGGGGATTTACACAGATACGCAGTATTTT CASSLAGIYTDTQYF
- - TRBJ2-7 TRBV5-8 TGTGCCAGCAGCTTCGGGGACTCCTACGAGCAGTACTTC CASSFGDSYEQYF
- - TRBJ2-7 TRBV29-1 TGCAGCGTTGACTCAGGGATAGACGAGCAGTACTTC CSVDSGIDEQYF
TRBD1 - TRBJ2-7 TRBV5-1 TGCGCCAGCAGCCCGGAGGGGACAGGGAACCTCGAGCAGTACTTC CASSPEGTGNLEQYF
- - TRBJ2-3 TRBV7-2 TGTGCCAGCAGCTTCTCGGCGGCGGAATACACAGATACGCAGTATTTT CASSFSAAEYTDTQYF
- - TRBJ2-3 TRBV25-1 TGTGCCAGCAGTGGCAGCAGGGGAGATACGCAGTATTTT CASSGSRGDTQYF
- - TRBJ2-7 TRBV6-1 TGTGCCAGCAGTTGGTTCGAGCGGCCCTACGAGCAGTACTTC CASSWFERPYEQYF
- - TRBJ2-2 TRBV5-1 TGCGCCAGCAGCTTGCGGGCAGGGGACACCGGGGAGCTGTTTTTT CASSLRAGDTGELFF
- - TRBJ1-2 TRBV7-2 TGTGCCAGCACCCTTAGAGGCAGCGCCTATGGCTACACCTTC CASTLRGSAYGYTF
- - TRBJ2-1 TRBV7-2 TGTGCCAGCAGCTTAGCGGTGGGCACCTACAATGAGCAGTTCTTC CASSLAVGTYNEQFF
TRBD1 - TRBJ2-7 TRBV9 TGTGCCAGCAGTGAGACCGGGACAGGGGGCTACGAGCAGTACTTC CASSETGTGGYEQYF
TRBD1 - TRBJ1-4 TRBV6-4 TGTGCCAGCAGTCATCCGGGACAGGGAGGTGAAAAACTGTTTTTT CASSHPGQGGEKLFF
- - TRBJ1-1 TRBV6-5 TGTGCCAGCAGTTACTCGCAGGACAGTAGCTACACTGAAGCTTTCTTT CASSYSQDSSYTEAFF
- - TRBJ1-1 TRBV5-4 TGTGCCAGCAGCCGTAGTACAGCGGGGAACACTGAAGCTTTCTTT CASSRSTAGNTEAFF
TRBD1 - TRBJ2-7 TRBV30 TGTGCCTGGGGGACAGGCGGCGGCGAGCAGTACTTC CAWGTGGGEQYF
TRBD1 once TRBJ1-2 TRBV11-2 TGTGCCAGCAGCTTAGCAGGGGGCGGAGGCTACACCTTC CASSLAGGGGYTF
- - TRBJ1-2 TRBV18 TGTGCCAGCTCCCAACCGGGGGGAGACAGCCTGGGCTACACCTTC CASSQPGGDSLGYTF
- - TRBJ1-2 TRBV29-1 TGCAGCGTTGACGAGGCGGGCTATGGCTACACCTTC CSVDEAGYGYTF